The rows below give T cell receptor beta chains drawn from one sample of a study of blood T cells in healthy people across ages. MiXCR, run by TCRdb on the 5' RACE reads, gives a single entry per CDR3 protein. Of about 650,000 distinct CDR3 sequences listed, roughly half are singletons. The sample taken for sequencing was blood. These receptors originate from a woman older than 75 in good health. The conserved cysteine and the conserved F or W are not part of the CDR3 here. Fields, in order: J gene, clone size, V gene, CDR3 protein. Part of the rows lack a size; the others show once, few, many or a class for expanded clones.

J: TRBJ2-7
size: NA
V: TRBV10-3
CDR3: AISLDRLGTYEQY

J: TRBJ2-1
size: NA
V: TRBV20-1
CDR3: SARGTSGFYNEQF

J: TRBJ2-3
size: few
V: TRBV12-3/TRBV12-4
CDR3: ASSWGGTDTQY

J: TRBJ1-4
size: NA
V: TRBV27
CDR3: ASKPGLANEKLF

J: TRBJ2-1
size: few
V: TRBV20-1
CDR3: SARRAGMSYNEQF

J: TRBJ2-7
size: many
V: TRBV21-1
CDR3: ASSKGKRLAGESSYEQY

J: TRBJ2-6
size: many
V: TRBV4-2
CDR3: ASSQDGSGANVLT

J: TRBJ2-1
size: once
V: TRBV7-9
CDR3: ASSPGLNNEQF

J: TRBJ2-7
size: NA
V: TRBV6-5
CDR3: ASSSPLTQY

J: TRBJ2-3
size: many
V: TRBV29-1
CDR3: SVEGADTQY

J: TRBJ1-2
size: many
V: TRBV4-1
CDR3: ASSQDVGQGANYGYT

J: TRBJ2-7
size: once
V: TRBV7-2
CDR3: ASSLDLSSSSEQY